The rows below give T cell receptor beta chains drawn from one sample of a study of identical twins. TCRdb reprocessed the 5' RACE reads with MiXCR, giving one entry per CDR3 protein. The table includes around 95,000 distinct CDR3 sequences, 5.9% detected once. Sequencing was done on a sample of memory T cells sorted from blood. Source of these receptors: a woman aged 50 to 60 in good health. Both conserved end residues are part of each CDR3. The D gene is left open where the match is weak. Clone size appears in some rows only: once, few, many, or a class for an expanded clone.

CDR3nt	CDR3aa	abundance	d_gene	v_gene	j_gene
TGTGCCAGCAGCTTAAGGGACAGGGATCCGAATGAGCAGTTCTTC	CASSLRDRDPNEQFF	many	TRBD1	TRBV7-3	TRBJ2-1
TGCGCCAGCAGCTTGGGCCTACAGGATAGGTACACTGAAGCTTTCTTT	CASSLGLQDRYTEAFF	few	NA	TRBV5-1	TRBJ1-1
TGCAGTGCTAGACGACCGGGACAGGGTGTATTACAGCCCCAGCATTTT	CSARRPGQGVLQPQHF	many	TRBD1	TRBV20-1	TRBJ1-5
TGTGCCAGCAGCCAAGATTTAGGGCTATCTGAAGCTTTCTTT	CASSQDLGLSEAFF	NA	NA	TRBV14	TRBJ1-1
TGCAGCGTTGGGGATACCTCTGGGGCCAACGTCCTGACTTTC	CSVGDTSGANVLTF	many	NA	TRBV29-1	TRBJ2-6
TGTGCCAGCAGCTTAGCGCCTAGCGCCGGAATCAATGAGCAGTTCTTC	CASSLAPSAGINEQFF	many	NA	TRBV7-8	TRBJ2-1
TGCAGTGCTAGATCTGGCGGGGGCGGGAGGGCCATGTTGGAGACCCAGTACTTC	CSARSGGGGRAMLETQYF	NA	TRBD2	TRBV20-1	TRBJ2-5
TGTGCCAGCAGCCGAGACACCGCTGAAGCTTTCTTT	CASSRDTAEAFF	many	NA	TRBV6-6	TRBJ1-1
TGTGCCAGCAGTTACCGCTGGGGTGATGGCTACACCTTC	CASSYRWGDGYTF	many	NA	TRBV6-2/TRBV6-3	TRBJ1-2
TGTGCCAGCAGAGAACAGCAGGCGAACACCGGGGAGCTGTTTTTT	CASREQQANTGELFF	NA	NA	TRBV2	TRBJ2-2
TGTGCCAGCAGCCCAGCTGCGGGTAAAAGCAATCAGCCCCAGCATTTT	CASSPAAGKSNQPQHF	few	NA	TRBV5-5	TRBJ1-5
TGTGCCAGTAGTAAGACACCTGATAGCAATCAGCCCCAGCATTTT	CASSKTPDSNQPQHF	many	NA	TRBV19	TRBJ1-5
TGCGCCAGCAGCCAAGTGGAGGGGCACCACACTGAAGCTTTCTTT	CASSQVEGHHTEAFF	many	NA	TRBV4-1	TRBJ1-1
TGTGCCAGTATGCGGGCCGGGAACAGTAAACCCCTCCACTTT	CASMRAGNSKPLHF	NA	NA	TRBV19	TRBJ1-6
TGCGCCAGCAGCTTGGCGGGAACCACAACTAATGAAAAACTGTTTTTT	CASSLAGTTTNEKLFF	many	NA	TRBV5-1	TRBJ1-4
TGTGCCAGCAGTGATTATGGGGGGGTAGGCACTGAAGCTTTCTTT	CASSDYGGVGTEAFF	many	NA	TRBV25-1	TRBJ1-1
TGTGCCAGTAGTATAGATCTAGGGGCAGCGATAGTTCAAGAGACCCAGTACTTC	CASSIDLGAAIVQETQYF	NA	NA	TRBV19	TRBJ2-5
TGTGCCAGCAGTTTCCGGCTTAATGAGCAGTTCTTC	CASSFRLNEQFF	many	NA	TRBV12-3/TRBV12-4	TRBJ2-1
TGTGCCAGCAGCTTAGATAGCGGTAATCAGGGCCCAACCGGGGAGCTGTTTTTT	CASSLDSGNQGPTGELFF	NA	NA	TRBV7-8	TRBJ2-2
TGCAGTGCTAGACCTGTACAAGAGACCCAGTACTTC	CSARPVQETQYF	many	NA	TRBV20-1	TRBJ2-5
TGTGCCAGCAGCGAAGGGGCGGGGGGCATTCAGTACTTC	CASSEGAGGIQYF	NA	TRBD2	TRBV11-3	TRBJ2-4
TGCAGTGCTAGAGATGTCCGGGAACAAGAGACCCAGTACTTC	CSARDVREQETQYF	few	NA	TRBV20-1	TRBJ2-5
TGTGCCACCAGTGATTTCGGCTTAGGGTCCACAGATACGCAGTATTTT	CATSDFGLGSTDTQYF	many	NA	TRBV24-1	TRBJ2-3
TGTGCCAGCAGCCCCAGACCCACGGTTTTAGGTAATGAGCAGTTCTTC	CASSPRPTVLGNEQFF	many	NA	TRBV7-2	TRBJ2-1
TGTGCCAGCAGCTTCTGGCGGACAGCGTTAAATGAGCAGTTCTTC	CASSFWRTALNEQFF	NA	NA	TRBV5-4	TRBJ2-1
TGTGCCACCAGTGATTTCCGGACAGACCCCCTATTCTTC	CATSDFRTDPLFF	few	NA	TRBV24-1	TRBJ2-1
TGTGCCAGCAGCTTAGTCGCTAGCGGGAGTGGTGAGCAGTTCTTC	CASSLVASGSGEQFF	many	TRBD2	TRBV7-9	TRBJ2-1
TGTGCCAGCAGCGCGGGACTAGCGGGCTTGGAAACGCAGTATTTT	CASSAGLAGLETQYF	many	TRBD2	TRBV9	TRBJ2-3
TGCAGCGTTGCGGGCTCGATTAGTTCGGACAGGGGCGTGGATACGCAGTATTTT	CSVAGSISSDRGVDTQYF	many	TRBD1	TRBV29-1	TRBJ2-3
TGTGCCAGTGCTAAGAGTCGGGTGGGCGGGGAGCTGTTTTTT	CASAKSRVGGELFF	many	NA	TRBV19	TRBJ2-2
TGCAGCGTGACAGGGGGCAGGGGACCTGGAGGAGGCACCATATATTTT	CSVTGGRGPGGGTIYF	many	TRBD1	TRBV29-1	TRBJ1-3
TGTGCCAGCACCCAGGGACTAGCGGGATCTACTAGCACAGATACGCAGTATTTT	CASTQGLAGSTSTDTQYF	NA	TRBD2	TRBV28	TRBJ2-3
TGTGCCAGTAGTATTGGAAGTGGGGGGATAACCAAAAACATTCAGTACTTC	CASSIGSGGITKNIQYF	NA	NA	TRBV19	TRBJ2-4
TGTGCCAGCAGTTTATACCCCAGCCTCTATAGCAATCAGCCCCAGCATTTT	CASSLYPSLYSNQPQHF	few	NA	TRBV27	TRBJ1-5
TGTGCCAGCAGTGTGGCGAGGGGCGAAAAACTGTTTTTT	CASSVARGEKLFF	many	NA	TRBV6-1	TRBJ1-4
TGTGCCAGCAGCTCGAACCGGGAGCTGTTTTTT	CASSSNRELFF	many	NA	TRBV7-9	TRBJ2-2
TGTGCCAGCAGCTTAACGGGACAGGTCAATGAGCAGTTCTTC	CASSLTGQVNEQFF	many	TRBD1	TRBV7-9	TRBJ2-1
TGTGCCACCGGACGTGACAATGAGCAGTTCTTC	CATGRDNEQFF	many	NA	TRBV9	TRBJ2-1
TGTGCCAGCAGCGATAGGACTAGCGGGAGCTACGAGCAGTACTTC	CASSDRTSGSYEQYF	many	TRBD2	TRBV7-9	TRBJ2-7
TGCAGCGTTGTACCCGAGTTTGAGCAGTTCTTC	CSVVPEFEQFF	many	NA	TRBV29-1	TRBJ2-1
TGCAGTGCTCGGATGGGGAGCGGGGATGAGCAGTTCTTC	CSARMGSGDEQFF	NA	TRBD2	TRBV20-1	TRBJ2-1
TGTGCCAGCAGCCAGGACAGCGGCCGTAATTCACCCCTCCACTTT	CASSQDSGRNSPLHF	NA	NA	TRBV7-9	TRBJ1-6
TGTGCCAGCAGCGGAGGGGCCCCGACAGGGGGAAACACCATATATTTT	CASSGGAPTGGNTIYF	many	TRBD1	TRBV9	TRBJ1-3
TGTGCCAGCAGCTCGGACCCAAGCTCTGGAAACACCATATATTTT	CASSSDPSSGNTIYF	many	NA	TRBV5-6	TRBJ1-3
TGTGCCAGCAGCATTCTTCTAGCGGGAGAAAACCCCTACAATGAGCAGTTCTTC	CASSILLAGENPYNEQFF	NA	NA	TRBV21-1	TRBJ2-1
TGTGCCAGCAGCCAAGATGGGACTAGCGGGAGAATTGGGCTCGAGCAGTACTTC	CASSQDGTSGRIGLEQYF	few	TRBD2	TRBV3-1	TRBJ2-7
TGCAGCGTTGAGGAGACAGCGAATCAGCCCCAGCATTTT	CSVEETANQPQHF	many	NA	TRBV29-1	TRBJ1-5
TGTGCCAGCAGCGTAGTGGCGACGGATCGAGGGGGTGAGCAGTTCTTC	CASSVVATDRGGEQFF	NA	NA	TRBV9	TRBJ2-1